This entry lists 29 T cell receptor beta chains sequenced from one sample in a study of blood T cell repertoires in COVID-19. The repertoire was sequenced with immunoSEQ multiplex PCR; TCRdb's copy has only in-frame clones and lacks some. The repertoire holds about 480,000 clones, with roughly 88% as singletons. The source material was peripheral blood. The receptors stem from a woman aged 50 to 65 with COVID-19, enrolled during active disease.

The chain couples TRBV4-2 to TRBJ2-1; 9 bases match TRBD2. V trimming: 3 bases; J trimming: 1 base; junction bases outside the gene matches: 4. The CDR3 has 16 amino acids. The germline gives CDR1 LGHNA, CDR2 YNFKEQ. The CDR3 spells CASSHIAGVSYNEQFF. CDR3 in DNA: TGTGCCAGCAGCCACATAGCGGGGGTTTCCTACAATGAGCAGTTCTTC.

The rearrangement uses TRBV28 and TRBJ1-4, with 9 bases lining up with TRBD1. V trimming: 5 bases; J trimming: 3 bases; junction bases outside the gene matches: 13. The germline V gene has CDR1 MDHEN and CDR2 SYDVKM. This CDR3 has 18 residues. The CDR3, as DNA: TGTGCCAGCAGTGGGTACCGGGACAGGGTAATCCCTAATGAAAAACTGTTTTTT. Residues: CASSGYRDRVIPNEKLFF. Filled out from reference TRBV28 and TRBJ1-4, the complete variable domain reads DVKVTQSSRYLVKRTGEKVFLECVQDMDHENMFWYRQDPGLGLRLIYFSYDVKMKEKGDIPEGYSVSREKKERFSLILESASTNQTSMYLCASSGYRDRVIPNEKLFFGSGTQLSVL.

In its sample, this clone was seen a few times. V usage is TRBV18 and J usage is TRBJ1-1, with TRBD1 as a possible D gene (6 bases). CDR1 is KGHSH and CDR2 is LQKENI in the germline V gene. Trimming stripped 2 bases from V and 3 bases from J, with 16 bases between. The CDR3 is 16 amino acids. CDR3: CASSPSQRGGHTEAFF. CDR3 coding DNA: TGTGCCAGCTCACCATCTCAACGAGGGGGACACACTGAAGCTTTCTTT.

The chain links TRBV2 to TRBJ2-7; a possible D gene is TRBD1 (6 bases). The CDR3 has 16 amino acids. V was shortened by 2 bases and J by 2 bases, with 16 bases between the two germline ends. CDR1 and CDR2 (germline): SNHLY, FYNNEI. CDR3 region: CASSESMAGDPYEQYF. CDR3 DNA: TGTGCCAGCAGTGAATCTATGGCAGGGGACCCCTACGAGCAGTACTTC.

The chain has TRBV7-9 and TRBJ2-3; the D gene is possibly TRBD2 (6 bases). The V end was cut by 2 bases, the J end by 7 bases, with 16 bases between. This CDR3 has 15 amino acids. Germline V gives CDR1 SEHNR, CDR2 FQNEAQ (reference sequence). The CDR3 here is CASSLRDGGGNTQYF. DNA for the CDR3: TGTGCCAGCAGCTTAAGAGACGGTGGGGGGAATACGCAGTATTTT. The full variable domain, with the rest looked up from reference TRBV7-9 and TRBJ2-3, is DTGVSQNPRHKITKRGQNVTFRCDPISEHNRLYWYRQTLGQGPEFLTYFQNEAQLEKSRLLSDRFSAERPKGSFSTLEIQRTEQGDSAMYLCASSLRDGGGNTQYFGPGTRLTVL.

The V and J genes are TRBV30 and TRBJ2-3, with TRBD2 matching 12 bases. Trimming took 4 bases from V and 2 from J; bases not matched to a gene: 7. The CDR3 length is 16 residues. Germline assignment: CDR1 GTSNPN and CDR2 SVGIG (reference sequence). The CDR3 loop is CAWIWTSGDHTDTQYF. Written as DNA, the CDR3 is TGTGCCTGGATTTGGACTAGCGGGGACCACACAGATACGCAGTATTTT.

V is TRBV12-5 and J is TRBJ1-1; D ambiguous. CDR3 length: 14 amino acids. Germline lookup yields CDR1 LGHNT and CDR2 FRNRAP. V shed 6 bases and J shed 3 bases, with 14 bases lying between them. This CDR3 is CASGFPPEDTEAFF. The CDR3 bases are TGTGCTAGTGGGTTCCCGCCCGAGGACACTGAAGCTTTCTTT. Full variable domain (rest looked up from reference TRBV12-5 and TRBJ1-1): DARVTQTPRHKVTEMGQEVTMRCQPILGHNTVFWYRQTMMQGLELLAYFRNRAPLDDSGMPKDRFSAEMPDATLATLKIQPSEPRDSAVYFCASGFPPEDTEAFFGQGTRLTVV.

The chain carries TRBV7-2 and TRBJ1-5; perhaps TRBD1 as D (6 bases). The CDR3 consists of 13 residues. The V gene's germline CDR1 is SGHTA and CDR2 FQGNSA. Trimming took 4 bases from V and 7 from J, leaving 11 bases between them. CDR3 protein: CASSYQGNQPQHF. DNA for the CDR3: TGTGCCAGCAGCTATCAGGGGAACCAGCCCCAGCATTTT.

The J gene is TRBJ1-6, the V gene TRBV5-6; 7 nucleotides match TRBD1. Germline-derived CDR1 and CDR2 are SGHDT and YYEEEE. This CDR3 is built from 14 residues. J was trimmed by 7 bases and V by 4 bases; bases with no gene match: 5. The CDR3 bases are TGTGCCAGCAGCCAAGGGACAGCAAATTCACCCCTCCACTTT. Translated, it gives CASSQGTANSPLHF. The full variable domain, rest sourced from reference TRBV5-6 and TRBJ1-6, is DAGVTQSPTHLIKTRGQQVTLRCSPKSGHDTVSWYQQALGQGPQFIFQYYEEEERQRGNFPDRFSGHQFPNYSSELNVNALLLGDSALYLCASSQGTANSPLHFGNGTRLTVT.

The chain joins TRBV6-5 to TRBJ1-2; 8 positions agree with TRBD1. V shed 2 bases, J shed 1 base, and the junction held 3 bases outside the gene matches. CDR1 MNHEY and CDR2 SVGAGI come from the germline V gene. The CDR3 runs 15 residues. DNA for the CDR3: TGTGCCAGCAGTTACATAGGACAGGGTAACTATGGCTACACCTTC. Residues: CASSYIGQGNYGYTF.

This chain joins TRBV6-2 or TRBV6-3 and TRBJ2-3; 8 nucleotides line up with TRBD2. Germline-derived CDR1 and CDR2 are MNHEY and SVGEGT. The CDR3 has 18 residues. Trimming cost V 2 bases and J 0 bases; bases outside gene matches: 10. The CDR3 bases are TGTGCCAGCAGTTACGAGGTAGCGGGGTACTCTAGCACAGATACGCAGTATTTT. Translated, it gives CASSYEVAGYSSTDTQYF.

The rearrangement links TRBV3-1 (or the pseudogene TRBV3-2) to TRBJ1-3; perhaps TRBD1 as D (5 bases). Germline CDR1 is LGHDT and CDR2 is YNNKEL (reference sequence). This CDR3 spans 13 amino acids. Trimming stripped 5 bases from V and 3 bases from J, with 8 bases between. The CDR3 region is CASSAGIGNTIYF. Here the CDR3 DNA reads TGTGCCAGCAGCGCAGGGATTGGAAACACCATATATTTT.

The chain uses TRBV7-2 and TRBJ2-1; 11 bases match TRBD2. CDR3 length: 15 amino acids. Trimming cost V 5 bases and J 5 bases; bases outside gene matches: 5. CDR1 is SGHTA and CDR2 is FQGNSA in the germline V gene. This CDR3 is CASSQGTSGDNEQFF. The CDR3 region has the DNA TGTGCCAGCAGCCAAGGGACTAGCGGAGACAATGAGCAGTTCTTC.

CDR3 nucleotide sequence: TGTGCCAGCTCAACGAGTACGGACAGCAGGCAGTTCTTC. Translation gives CASSTSTDSRQFF. The chain is built from TRBV18 and TRBJ2-1; the D gene is possibly TRBD1 (6 bases). The length of the CDR3 is 13 residues. V was clipped by 5 bases and J by 12 bases, with 17 bases between them. Germline assignment: CDR1 KGHSH and CDR2 LQKENI.

The V call is TRBV7-2, the J call TRBJ2-3; D not resolved. Between the trimmed V and J ends, which lost 0 bases and 2 bases, there was a span of 6 bases. This CDR3 comprises 14 residues. CDR1 and CDR2 from the germline V gene are SGHTA and FQGNSA. Here the CDR3 DNA reads TGTGCCAGCAGCTTAGCGCAGTCCACAGATACGCAGTATTTT. Translating it yields CASSLAQSTDTQYF.

The chain has TRBV7-9 and TRBJ2-6; 8 bases fit TRBD1. V gave up 5 bases and J gave up 0 bases; unmatched junction bases: 6. Germline assignment: CDR1 SEHNR and CDR2 FQNEAQ (reference sequence). This CDR3 region has 17 residues. CDR3 DNA sequence: TGTGCCAGCAGCCAGACAGGGGTCTACTCTGGGGCCAACGTCCTGACTTTC. This encodes CASSQTGVYSGANVLTF.

The chain recombines TRBV3-1 (or the pseudogene TRBV3-2) with TRBJ2-5; 10 bases align to TRBD2. V gave up 4 bases and J gave up 5 bases; unmatched junction bases: 7. This CDR3 has 15 amino acids. CDR1 and CDR2 (germline): LGHDT, YNNKEL (reference sequence). The DNA for the CDR3 is TGTGCCAGCAGCCGAAGCGGGGGGGCCGATGAGACCCAGTACTTC. This gives the protein CASSRSGGADETQYF.

The V gene is TRBV27, the J gene TRBJ2-1; maybe TRBD2 (5 bases). This CDR3 region has 16 residues. Per germline, CDR1 MNHEY and CDR2 SMNVEV (reference sequence). V gave up 1 base and J gave up 1 base, with 11 bases separating them. CDR3 sequence: CASSLYGGPSYNEQFF. The CDR3 region has the DNA TGTGCCAGCAGTTTATATGGCGGGCCTTCCTACAATGAGCAGTTCTTC.

The rearrangement joins TRBV30 to TRBJ1-1; D is perhaps TRBD1 (5 bases). Trimming took off 3 bases at V and 3 bases at J, with 14 bases between the two ends. The CDR3 spans 14 residues. The germline gives CDR1 GTSNPN, CDR2 SVGIG (reference sequence). CDR3 amino acids: CAWRVYQGHTEAFF. CDR3 bases: TGTGCCTGGAGGGTGTACCAGGGTCACACTGAAGCTTTCTTT.

The chain recombines TRBV2 with TRBJ1-6, with TRBD1 identical over 11 bases. The V gene end was trimmed by 7 bases and the J gene end by 9 bases; junction bases not matched to a gene: 5. The CDR3 length is 14 residues. The germline V gene has CDR1 SNHLY and CDR2 FYNNEI. This CDR3 reads CASIRTGGLSPLHF. DNA of the CDR3: TGTGCCAGCATTCGGACAGGGGGCCTTTCACCCCTCCACTTT.

This chain uses TRBV4-1 with TRBJ1-4; D unclear. The V end lost 4 bases, the J end lost 2 bases, and 14 bases lay between the germline ends. There are 16 residues in the CDR3. From germline, CDR1 is MGHRA and CDR2 YSYEKL. CDR3 in DNA: TGCGCCAGCAGCCGGACTATCGTATTTACTAATGAAAAACTGTTTTTT. Its translation: CASSRTIVFTNEKLFF.

V is TRBV4-1 and J is TRBJ1-5; TRBD1 is a possible D gene (6 bases). Germline CDR1 MGHRA, CDR2 YSYEKL. With 1 base removed from V and 3 bases from J, the gap between germline ends came to 19 bases. This CDR3 comprises 18 residues. The CDR3 nucleotides are TGCGCCAGCAGCCAAGCCCCATATGGGGACATTTACAATCAGCCCCAGCATTTT. Protein sequence: CASSQAPYGDIYNQPQHF.

Only a few counts were recorded for this clone. J is TRBJ2-2 and V is TRBV19, with D possibly being TRBD2 (5 bases). V was shortened by 4 bases and J by 5 bases, with 11 bases between the two germline ends. This CDR3 spans 14 amino acids. The germline CDR1 and CDR2 sequences are LNHDA and SQIVND (reference sequence). The CDR3 DNA sequence: TGTGCCAGTAGTACCATCCGGGGAACCGGGGAGCTGTTTTTT. It codes for CASSTIRGTGELFF.

This clone is a singleton in its sample. V gene TRBV30 combines with J gene TRBJ1-2; 8 bases fit TRBD1. Germline loops: CDR1 GTSNPN, CDR2 SVGIG (reference sequence). The junction had 4 bases not matched to a gene; V was cut back by 5 bases and J by 2 bases. The CDR3 extends over 13 amino acids. CDR3 amino acids: CAWGQGSNYGYTF. The CDR3 DNA is TGTGCCTGGGGACAGGGTTCAAACTATGGCTACACCTTC.

V and J are TRBV5-1 and TRBJ2-5, with TRBD2 matching 13 bases. Per germline, CDR1 SGHRS and CDR2 YFSETQ. With V trimmed by 4 bases and J by 0 bases, 9 bases remained unmatched. This CDR3 has 18 residues. CDR3 coding DNA: TGCGCCAGCAGCCCAGGACTAGCGGGGGCTGGATACCAAGAGACCCAGTACTTC. Protein: CASSPGLAGAGYQETQYF.

This chain uses TRBV19 with TRBJ1-1, with 9 bases lining up with TRBD1. The CDR3 runs to 14 residues. CDR1 and CDR2 from the germline V gene are LNHDA and SQIVND (reference sequence). With V trimmed by 4 bases and J by 3 bases, 3 bases remained unmatched. In DNA, the CDR3 is TGTGCCAGTAGTAACCGGGACAGGGACACTGAAGCTTTCTTT. Translation gives CASSNRDRDTEAFF.

The rearrangement uses TRBV6-5 and TRBJ2-3; D call uncertain. From germline, CDR1 is MNHEY and CDR2 SVGAGI. Trimming took off 6 bases at V and 0 bases at J, with 7 bases between the two ends. This CDR3 has 13 amino acids. This CDR3 reads CASRLPSTDTQYF. Here the CDR3 DNA reads TGTGCCAGCAGACTTCCTAGCACAGATACGCAGTATTTT.

This chain connects TRBV7-8 to TRBJ2-1; D may be TRBD2 (6 bases). The germline V gene has CDR1 SGHVS and CDR2 FQNEAQ. The CDR3 has 14 amino acids. V was clipped by 2 bases and J by 5 bases, with 10 bases between them. CDR3 residues: CASSLMGLNNEQFF. DNA for the CDR3: TGTGCCAGCAGCTTAATGGGACTTAACAATGAGCAGTTCTTC.

The gene calls are TRBV5-4 and TRBJ2-5, with 12 nucleotides matching TRBD2. CDR1 and CDR2 from the germline V gene are SGHNT and YYREEE (reference sequence). The CDR3 extends over 15 amino acids. With V trimmed by 4 bases and J by 2 bases, 3 bases remained unmatched. As DNA, the CDR3 is TGTGCCAGCAGCCCTGGACTAGCGGGGCAAGAGACCCAGTACTTC. Its translation: CASSPGLAGQETQYF. Using reference TRBV5-4 and TRBJ2-5 for the parts outside the CDR3, the full variable domain is ETGVTQSPTHLIKTRGQQVTLRCSSQSGHNTVSWYQQALGQGPQFIFQYYREEENGRGNFPPRFSGLQFPNYSSELNVNALELDDSALYLCASSPGLAGQETQYFGPGTRLLVL.